These 23 T cell receptor beta chains were all obtained from the same sample, sequenced in a study of T cell responses to AZD1222 COVID-19 vaccine. The table came from immunoSEQ multiplex PCR; TCRdb's copy has only in-frame clones and leaves some out. The sample records 150,000 to 200,000 clones, 85% to 95% being singletons. The sample consisted of peripheral blood, taken on day 0 of AZD1222 vaccination. These receptors originate from an adult in good health.

The chain joins TRBV6-6 to TRBJ2-2; TRBD1 is a possible D gene (5 bases). The V gene lost 4 bases and the J gene lost 4 bases, with 10 bases spanning the gap. The CDR3 is 14 residues long. Germline V gene data show CDR1 as MNHNY and CDR2 as SVGAGI (reference sequence). The CDR3 spells CASSLTTGTGELFF. The DNA of the CDR3 is TGTGCCAGCAGTTTAACAACAGGCACCGGGGAGCTGTTTTTT.

The gene calls are TRBV4-2 and TRBJ2-2; possibly TRBD1 for D (5 bases). This CDR3 is 15 amino acids long. Trimming stripped 3 bases from V and 1 base from J, with 9 bases between. CDR1 and CDR2 (germline): LGHNA, YNFKEQ. In nucleotides, the CDR3 is TGTGCCAGCAGCCAGGGGCCAGAGAACACCGGGGAGCTGTTTTTT. It yields the protein CASSQGPENTGELFF.

The rearrangement links TRBV3-1 (or the pseudogene TRBV3-2) to TRBJ2-7; D uncertain. With 1 base removed from V and 0 bases from J, the gap between germline ends came to 7 bases. Germline CDR1 is LGHDT and CDR2 is YNNKEL (reference sequence). The CDR3 contains 14 residues. The CDR3 sequence: CASSQVFASYEQYF. DNA for the CDR3: TGTGCCAGCAGCCAAGTCTTTGCCTCCTACGAGCAGTACTTC.

In this sample, this clone turned up a few times. The chain uses TRBV6-2 or TRBV6-3 and TRBJ1-2, with TRBD1 as a possible D gene (5 bases). The CDR3 runs 13 residues. CDR1 is MNHEY, CDR2 SVGEGT, per germline. V gave up 3 bases and J gave up 3 bases, with 8 bases separating them. The CDR3 DNA is TGTGCCAGCAGTTATGGGACGGACTATGGCTACACCTTC. Translated: CASSYGTDYGYTF.

The J gene is TRBJ1-6, the V gene TRBV5-1; no definite D call. The CDR3 contains 13 residues. V was shortened by 6 bases and J by 7 bases, with 11 bases between the two germline ends. Germline V lookup: CDR1 SGHRS, CDR2 YFSETQ. CDR3 coding DNA: TGCGCCAGCAATTTGGCAGAAAATTCACCCCTCCACTTT. Protein product: CASNLAENSPLHF.

The genes are TRBV24-1 and TRBJ2-3, with D tentatively TRBD1 (5 bases). V was shortened by 2 bases and J by 1 base, with 15 bases between the two germline ends. CDR3 length equals 17 residues. The germline V gene has CDR1 KGHDR and CDR2 SFDVKD. CDR3 residues: CATSDSLPGSGTDTQYF. Here the CDR3 DNA reads TGTGCCACCAGTGATTCCCTCCCAGGGTCGGGCACAGATACGCAGTATTTT.

The sample holds one count of this clone. The V and J genes are TRBV29-1 and TRBJ2-5; the match to TRBD1 covers 7 bases. The V and J ends lost 3 bases and 2 bases, in that order; junction bases with no gene match: 6. The CDR3 totals 14 residues. Germline V CDR1 and CDR2: SQVTM, ANQGSEA. The chain's CDR3 is CSVDAGTAQETQYF. The CDR3 region has the DNA TGCAGCGTTGACGCTGGGACAGCACAAGAGACCCAGTACTTC.

This chain links TRBV5-1 with TRBJ1-3; D is unclear. V lost 1 base to trimming and J lost 0 bases, with 8 bases between them. The CDR3 spans 15 residues. The germline CDR1 and CDR2 sequences are SGHRS and YFSETQ. The CDR3: CASSLNMNSGNTIYF. CDR3 sequence (DNA): TGCGCCAGCAGCTTGAACATGAACTCTGGAAACACCATATATTTT.

The rearrangement uses TRBV7-2 and TRBJ2-5; perhaps TRBD1 as D (5 bases). The V and J ends lost 2 bases and 7 bases respectively, with 11 bases between them. Germline V lookup: CDR1 SGHTA, CDR2 FQGNSA. This CDR3 has 13 amino acids. CDR3 DNA: TGTGCCAGCAGCTTAACAGGTTTCGGGACCCAGTACTTC. This translates into CASSLTGFGTQYF.

The table lists this clone with a few counts. The V and J genes are TRBV28 and TRBJ1-2; TRBD1 is a possible D gene (6 bases). Trimming stripped 3 bases from V and 8 bases from J, with 22 bases between. This CDR3 has 16 amino acids. The germline V gene encodes CDR1 MDHEN and CDR2 SYDVKM. CDR3 nucleotides: TGTGCCAGCAGTTTCGGTCTGGGCAGGGGCAAAGAGGGCTACACCTTC. This encodes CASSFGLGRGKEGYTF.

The chain has TRBV2 and TRBJ2-1; D not certain. This CDR3 spans 13 amino acids. With 6 bases removed from V and 4 bases from J, the gap between germline ends came to 10 bases. Germline V gene lookup returns CDR1 SNHLY and CDR2 FYNNEI. The DNA of the CDR3 is TGTGCCAGCAGGGATGATCCTTACAATGAGCAGTTCTTC. This encodes CASRDDPYNEQFF.

The CDR3 region has the DNA TGTGCCAGCAGCTCCAGTGGGAACACTGAAGCTTTCTTT. It codes for CASSSSGNTEAFF. This chain connects TRBV6-4 to TRBJ1-1; D not certain. The CDR3 is 13 residues long. V lost 6 bases and J lost 1, with 9 bases in between. Germline V gives CDR1 MRHNA, CDR2 SNTAGT.

The chain carries TRBV12-3 or TRBV12-4 and TRBJ2-1, with no clear D. The CDR3 spans 13 residues. Trimming removed 2 bases from V and 6 bases from J, with 8 bases in between. DNA of the CDR3: TGTGCCAGCAGTTTACACTTTCTCAATGAGCAGTTCTTC. This codes for CASSLHFLNEQFF.

The chain employs TRBV7-2 and TRBJ1-2, with D hard to call. Germline assignment: CDR1 SGHTA and CDR2 FQGNSA. CDR3 length: 12 amino acids. With 5 bases removed from V and 8 bases from J, the gap between germline ends came to 12 bases. CDR3 in amino acids: CASSPSGRGYTF. The DNA of the CDR3 is TGTGCCAGCAGCCCTTCAGGTAGGGGCTACACCTTC.

The chain is built from TRBV28 and TRBJ1-6; possible D gene TRBD1, 5 bases. V gave up 7 bases and J gave up 5 bases, with 15 bases separating them. This CDR3 has 15 amino acids. CDR1 and CDR2 (germline): MDHEN, SYDVKM. CDR3 sequence reads: CASTSAGLNNSPLHF. The CDR3 DNA is TGTGCCAGCACCTCCGCAGGGTTGAATAATTCACCCCTCCACTTT.

V and J are TRBV9 and TRBJ1-6; maybe TRBD1 (5 bases). CDR1 and CDR2 from the germline V gene are SGDLS and YYNGEE. The CDR3 has 17 residues. V was cut by 2 bases and J by 11 bases, with 23 bases left in between. In DNA form, the CDR3 reads TGTGCCAGCAGCGTTTTGGGGCCCGGAGGAGCATCTGCACCCCTCCACTTT. This codes for CASSVLGPGGASAPLHF.

The chain combines TRBV2 with TRBJ1-1; 8 bases map to TRBD1. CDR3 length equals 16 residues. Unmatched junction bases numbered 4, after V lost 0 bases and J lost 1 base. In germline, CDR1 is SNHLY, CDR2 FYNNEI. CDR3 loop: CASSEAVQGGNTEAFF. The CDR3 DNA reads as TGTGCCAGCAGTGAAGCGGTACAGGGGGGGAACACTGAAGCTTTCTTT. Full variable domain (missing parts from reference TRBV2 and TRBJ1-1): EPEVTQTPSHQVTQMGQEVILRCVPISNHLYFYWYRQILGQKVEFLVSFYNNEISEKSEIFDDQFSVERPDGSNFTLKIRSTKLEDSAMYFCASSEAVQGGNTEAFFGQGTRLTVV.

The rearrangement uses TRBV29-1 and TRBJ2-7; 7 bases are a match to TRBD1. CDR1 SQVTM and CDR2 ANQGSEA come from the germline V gene. J gave up 3 bases and V 5 bases, and 1 base lay outside the gene matches. This CDR3 spans 11 amino acids. The CDR3 nucleotides are TGCAGCGTTTGGACAGGCTACGAGCAGTACTTC. Translating gives CSVWTGYEQYF.

The genes are TRBV30 and TRBJ2-1, with a weak D call TRBD1 (5 bases). This CDR3 comprises 14 residues. Germline V CDR1 and CDR2: GTSNPN, SVGIG (reference sequence). V was trimmed by 4 bases and J by 5 bases, leaving 15 bases between them. CDR3 DNA sequence: TGTGCCTGGAAGGGGCAGGGTCCCCACAATGAGCAGTTCTTC. This codes for CAWKGQGPHNEQFF.

The V gene is TRBV18, the J gene TRBJ1-2; D is undetermined. Deletions cut 4 bases from V and 1 base from J, with 7 bases between. The CDR3 runs 13 residues. CDR1 is KGHSH and CDR2 is LQKENI in the germline V gene. DNA for the CDR3: TGTGCCAGCTCACGGATGGATAACTATGGCTACACCTTC. Translation gives CASSRMDNYGYTF. The variable domain in full, with the rest retrieved from reference TRBV18 and TRBJ1-2, is NAGVMQNPRHLVRRRGQEARLRCSPMKGHSHVYWYRQLPEEGLKFMVYLQKENIIDESGMPKERFSAEFPKEGPSILRIQQVVRGDSAAYFCASSRMDNYGYTFGSGTRLTVV.

The J gene is TRBJ1-6, the V gene TRBV19, with TRBD1 as a possible D gene (5 bases). Germline V gene data show CDR1 as LNHDA and CDR2 as SQIVND (reference sequence). V lost 1 base and J lost 0, with 13 bases in between. This CDR3 region has 18 residues. The CDR3 protein is CASSIVGGPSSYNSPLHF. The CDR3 region has the DNA TGTGCCAGTAGTATAGTCGGGGGACCGAGCTCCTATAATTCACCCCTCCACTTT.

The gene calls are TRBV15 and TRBJ2-1; 13 bases are shared with TRBD2. CDR3 length equals 17 residues. V dropped 1 base and J dropped 3; count of bases not matched to a gene: 3. Germline V CDR1 and CDR2: LNHNV, YYDKDF (reference sequence). This chain's CDR3 is CATSRGTSGGLYNEQFF. As DNA, the CDR3 is TGTGCCACCAGCAGAGGGACTAGCGGGGGACTCTACAATGAGCAGTTCTTC.

The gene calls are TRBV19 and TRBJ2-7; 8 bases agree with TRBD1. The CDR3 has 15 amino acids. Germline trimming cut 3 bases from V and 3 bases from J; bases unmatched to any gene: 7. Per the germline V gene, CDR1 is LNHDA and CDR2 is SQIVND (reference sequence). The CDR3 loop reads CASSITGGEIYEQYF. For the CDR3, the DNA is TGTGCCAGTAGTATCACAGGGGGAGAAATCTACGAGCAGTACTTC.